This T cell receptor (beta chain) comes out of a study of TIL therapy for anti-PD-1-resistant metastatic lung cancer. The libraries were made with immunoSEQ v3. The data were produced by immunoSEQ multiplex PCR, yet TCRdb's version contains in-frame clones alone and is incomplete. In the table there are more than 50,000 clones, around nine tenths of which are singletons. This CDR3 is 15 amino acids long. Per germline, CDR1 SGDLS and CDR2 YYNGEE. V shed 4 bases, J shed 0 bases, and the junction held 6 bases outside the gene matches. Noted time point: pre-treatment sample, taken before nivolumab and TIL therapy.

The chain joins TRBV9 to TRBJ2-7, with 8 nucleotides matching TRBD1. This TCR was recovered from a person between 30 and 80 years old with non-small cell lung cancer. The sequencing here drew on blood, taken at baseline. The CDR3 spells CASSRTGGTSYEQYF. In DNA, the CDR3 is TGTGCCAGCAGCCGAACAGGGGGGACCTCCTACGAGCAGTACTTC. Together with reference TRBV9 and TRBJ2-7, the CDR3 gives the full variable domain: DSGVTQTPKHLITATGQRVTLRCSPRSGDLSVYWYQQSLDQGLQFLIQYYNGEERAKGNILERFSAQQFPDLHSELNLSSLELGDSALYFCASSRTGGTSYEQYFGPGTRLTVT.